This T cell receptor (beta chain) was recorded in a study of read filtering for tumor transcriptome and immune sequencing. Study-level background: By R-ISS, stages I, II and III held approximately 8, 16 and 7 patients. After DNase treatment, RNA was made into whole-transcriptome libraries. Study results and limitations: The CD138-negative fraction was mixed bone marrow immune cells, not pure T cells. Single-read clonotypes: roughly four fifths of IR-seq clonotypes (around 3.6% of reads), 74.6% of RNA-seq clonotypes (less than 50% of reads).

This clonotype came up many times. The antigen remains undetermined. The CDR3 length is 14 residues. Germline CDR1 and CDR2: GTSNPN and SVGIG (reference sequence). Between the trimmed V and J ends, which lost 0 bases and 8 bases, there was a span of 13 bases. This library used 300 to 450 ng RNA and molecular barcoded adaptors spanning alpha/delta and beta/gamma chains. TCRdb itself ran the reads through MiXCR, one entry per CDR3 protein. The profile covers about 41,000 distinct CDR3 sequences, with around 15% appearing a single time and over 25% taken by the ten largest. The sample taken for sequencing was a population of CD138-negative cells sorted from bone marrow. The chain has TRBV30 and TRBJ1-4; tentatively, D is TRBD1 (6 bases). The TCR originated in a donor at least 40 years old with multiple myeloma. CDR3 sequence reads: CAWSVRGAEEKLFF. As DNA, the CDR3 is TGTGCCTGGAGTGTACGGGGGGCGGAGGAAAAACTGTTTTTT.